This is a list of T cell receptor beta chains from one sample in a study of response to subunit inactivated influenza vaccine. TCRdb passed the RT-PCR reads through MiXCR, listing each CDR3 protein once. The sample consists of hundreds of thousands of distinct CDR3 sequences, 12% to 15% of them appearing once. This specimen consisted of PBMCs from blood, obtained roughly 2 weeks before vaccination. These receptors were taken from a man aged 50 to 60 who received an inactivated influenza vaccine. The CDR3 runs from the conserved cysteine through the conserved F or W. Fields, in order: V gene, D gene, J gene, clone size, CDR3 protein, CDR3 DNA. A D gene is named only where the DNA matches it firmly. Size tells how often a clone was seen (once, few, many) or the class of an expanded clone, and some rows leave it out.

TRBV5-1,.,TRBJ2-7,once,CASSLAGHNYEQYF,TGCGCCAGCAGCTTGGCGGGACACAACTACGAGCAGTACTTC
TRBV12-3/TRBV12-4,TRBD2,TRBJ2-7,many,CASSALAGSSYEQYF,TGTGCCAGCAGTGCCCTAGCGGGAAGCTCCTACGAGCAGTACTTC
TRBV20-1,TRBD2,TRBJ2-1,few,CSAPGGGPYNEQFF,TGCAGTGCCCCGGGCGGGGGGCCCTACAATGAGCAGTTCTTC
TRBV7-9,TRBD1,TRBJ2-5,.,CASSHRTGLQETQYF,TGTGCCAGCAGCCACCGGACAGGGCTCCAAGAGACCCAGTACTTC
TRBV20-1,.,TRBJ2-4,.,CSARRGVAKNIQYF,TGCAGTGCTCGCAGGGGAGTAGCCAAAAACATTCAGTACTTC
TRBV5-1,TRBD1,TRBJ2-7,.,CASSARTGGVYEQYF,TGCGCCAGCAGCGCACGGACAGGGGGCGTCTACGAGCAGTACTTC
TRBV7-9,TRBD1,TRBJ2-5,.,CASSLSLRGRETQYF,TGTGCCAGCAGCTTAAGTTTAAGGGGGCGAGAGACCCAGTACTTC
TRBV18,.,TRBJ2-1,few,CASSVRGGSANEQFF,TGTGCCAGCTCAGTTCGTGGGGGGTCGGCTAATGAGCAGTTCTTC
TRBV20-1,TRBD2,TRBJ2-7,few,CSALLAAPRYEQYF,TGCAGTGCTTTACTAGCGGCTCCCCGGTACGAGCAGTACTTC
TRBV6-1,.,TRBJ1-2,.,CASSRGDNYGYTF,TGTGCCAGCAGCCGCGGGGACAACTATGGCTACACCTTC
TRBV29-1,TRBD2,TRBJ2-2,.,CSVEDGGGDSGTGELFF,TGCAGCGTTGAAGATGGCGGGGGGGACAGCGGGACCGGGGAGCTGTTTTTT
TRBV9,TRBD2,TRBJ2-3,.,CASRESGSSTDTQYF,TGTGCCAGCAGAGAGAGCGGGAGTAGCACAGATACGCAGTATTTT
TRBV12-3/TRBV12-4,.,TRBJ1-4,.,CAIGQHNEKLFF,TGTGCCATCGGACAGCATAATGAAAAACTGTTTTTT
TRBV7-2,.,TRBJ1-3,few,CASSMGSRNTIYF,TGTGCCAGCAGTATGGGTTCCCGAAACACCATATATTTT
TRBV5-1,.,TRBJ2-7,.,CASSTGSEQYF,TGCGCCAGCAGCACAGGGTCCGAGCAGTACTTC
TRBV7-2,TRBD1,TRBJ1-1,once,CASRPPNTGDCVAFF,TGTGCCAGCAGGCCACCTAATACAGGGGATTGCGTAGCTTTCTTT
TRBV24-1,.,TRBJ2-1,.,CATSGGSFSYNEQFF,TGTGCCACCAGTGGGGGCAGCTTCTCCTACAATGAGCAGTTCTTC
TRBV27,.,TRBJ2-7,.,CASSPLVIDEQYF,TGTGCCAGCAGCCCCTTGGTAATTGACGAGCAGTACTTC
TRBV7-2,.,TRBJ1-5,few,CASSFQGGQPQHF,TGTGCCAGCAGCTTTCAGGGTGGGCAGCCCCAGCATTTT
TRBV2,.,TRBJ1-2,.,CASSVYGYTF,TGTGCCAGCAGTGTCTATGGCTACACCTTC
TRBV5-5,.,TRBJ1-5,.,CASSLQINSNQPQHF,TGTGCCAGCAGCCTGCAGATAAATAGCAATCAGCCCCAGCATTTT
TRBV30,.,TRBJ2-7,.,CAWRAGSYEQYF,TGTGCCTGGAGGGCGGGCTCCTACGAGCAGTACTTC
TRBV10-3,TRBD1,TRBJ2-2,.,CAISVGQGGGELFF,TGTGCCATCAGTGTTGGACAGGGTGGCGGGGAGCTGTTTTTT
TRBV5-5,.,TRBJ2-3,.,CASSLERPTGTDTQYF,TGTGCCAGCAGCTTGGAAAGACCAACGGGCACAGATACGCAGTATTTT
TRBV29-1,.,TRBJ2-7,.,CSVFGGGDLGRQYF,TGCAGCGTTTTTGGAGGGGGCGACCTTGGTCGGCAGTACTTC
TRBV2,TRBD2,TRBJ2-1,many,CASSRLAGGLGEQFF,TGTGCCAGCAGTCGACTAGCGGGAGGGCTGGGTGAGCAGTTCTTC
TRBV7-3,TRBD2,TRBJ2-3,.,CASSLSLGAGLGSDTQYF,TGTGCCAGCAGCTTATCGCTCGGGGCGGGACTAGGTTCAGATACGCAGTATTTT
TRBV29-1,.,TRBJ2-3,few,CSVEGQLSLHF,TGCAGCGTTGAAGGCCAGCTGTCTCTCCATTTT
TRBV9,TRBD2,TRBJ2-3,.,CASSGEWRGTDTQYF,TGTGCCAGCAGTGGGGAATGGCGGGGGACAGATACGCAGTATTTT
TRBV5-5,.,TRBJ1-1,many,CASSFRDTYTEAFF,TGTGCCAGCAGCTTCCGGGACACATACACTGAAGCTTTCTTT
TRBV7-8,.,TRBJ2-3,many,CASSRAASRYTDTQYF,TGTGCCAGCAGCCGAGCTGCTAGCAGGTACACAGATACGCAGTATTTT
TRBV12-3/TRBV12-4,.,TRBJ1-4,.,CASSFIGQLEKLFF,TGTGCCAGCAGTTTTATAGGACAACTGGAAAAACTGTTTTTT
TRBV11-1,TRBD1,TRBJ2-2,.,CASRITGTGGSGELFF,TGTGCCAGCAGAATCACCGGGACAGGGGGCTCCGGGGAGCTGTTTTTT
TRBV5-6,TRBD2,TRBJ2-1,many,CASSPGLARNEQFF,TGTGCCAGCAGCCCGGGACTAGCGCGTAATGAGCAGTTCTTC
TRBV3-1,TRBD1,TRBJ1-1,.,CASSSRTGWVNTEAFF,TGTGCCAGCAGCTCGAGGACAGGGTGGGTGAACACTGAAGCTTTCTTT
TRBV6-1,TRBD2,TRBJ2-3,many,CASHFSSGRGSDTQYF,TGTGCCAGCCATTTTTCTAGCGGGAGAGGGTCAGATACGCAGTATTTT
TRBV7-9,TRBD1,TRBJ2-5,.,CASSLRQGNGETQYF,TGTGCCAGCAGCCTACGACAGGGAAATGGAGAGACCCAGTACTTC
TRBV6-2/TRBV6-3,.,TRBJ2-7,.,CASRTGSIANLEQYF,TGTGCCAGCAGAACAGGGTCGATTGCGAATCTCGAGCAGTACTTC
TRBV6-1,TRBD1,TRBJ1-4,many,CASRLTGANEKLFF,TGTGCCAGCAGATTGACAGGGGCTAATGAAAAACTGTTTTTT
TRBV12-3/TRBV12-4,TRBD1,TRBJ1-4,few,CASNPGTASEKLFF,TGTGCCAGCAATCCCGGGACAGCTAGTGAAAAACTGTTTTTT
TRBV5-1,TRBD1,TRBJ2-4,many,CASSLEGQPSDIQYF,TGCGCCAGCAGCTTGGAGGGACAGCCTTCAGACATTCAGTACTTC
TRBV7-7,.,TRBJ2-5,few,CASSAQAGTQYF,TGTGCCAGCAGCGCACAGGCCGGGACCCAGTACTTC
TRBV18,.,TRBJ2-7,few,CASSLGVDYEQYF,TGTGCCAGCTCACTGGGGGTAGACTACGAGCAGTACTTC
TRBV30,TRBD1,TRBJ2-5,.,CAWSLTGGKTQYF,TGTGCCTGGAGTCTAACAGGGGGAAAGACCCAGTACTTC
TRBV11-2,TRBD2,TRBJ2-1,.,CASSPGLERVREQFF,TGTGCCAGCAGCCCCGGACTAGAAAGGGTGAGAGAGCAGTTCTTC
TRBV7-2,.,TRBJ2-7,.,CASSLGASSYEQYF,TGTGCCAGCAGCTTAGGGGCGTCCTCCTACGAGCAGTACTTC
TRBV29-1,.,TRBJ2-4,.,CSARAPHPKGRGKNIQYF,TGCAGCGCCCGAGCGCCTCACCCAAAAGGGCGAGGCAAAAACATTCAGTACTTC
TRBV20-1,TRBD2,TRBJ2-1,few,CSATFPSRGLAGDEQFF,TGCAGTGCTACGTTTCCCAGCCGGGGACTAGCGGGCGATGAGCAGTTCTTC
TRBV5-1,.,TRBJ2-1,many,CASSDLGSPYNEQFF,TGCGCCAGCAGCGACCTCGGAAGTCCCTACAATGAGCAGTTCTTC
TRBV7-9,TRBD1,TRBJ2-7,.,CASSSMGQAEYEQYF,TGTGCCAGCAGCTCGATGGGACAGGCCGAATACGAGCAGTACTTC
TRBV10-3,TRBD1,TRBJ2-3,.,CAISDRVGTDTQYF,TGTGCCATCTCGGACAGGGTGGGGACAGATACGCAGTATTTT
TRBV5-1,.,TRBJ2-2,.,CASSPDLTPAGELFF,TGCGCCAGCAGTCCCGACCTTACGCCCGCCGGGGAGCTGTTTTTT
TRBV7-2,.,TRBJ2-5,.,CASLGARQETQYF,TGTGCCAGCTTGGGGGCACGGCAAGAGACCCAGTACTTC
TRBV5-1,.,TRBJ2-7,many,CASSSTGTYEQYF,TGCGCCAGCAGCTCTACAGGGACCTACGAGCAGTACTTC
TRBV29-1,TRBD2,TRBJ2-5,many,CSVESLAGFQETQYF,TGCAGCGTTGAGAGTCTAGCGGGGTTCCAAGAGACCCAGTACTTC
TRBV28,.,TRBJ1-2,few,CASSFPGRGGYTF,TGTGCCAGCAGTTTCCCGGGCCGGGGCGGCTACACCTTC
TRBV2,TRBD1,TRBJ1-5,many,CASRGDRVSNQPQHF,TGTGCCAGCAGGGGCGACAGGGTTAGCAATCAGCCCCAGCATTTT
TRBV28,.,TRBJ2-3,many,CASSFGLRGTDTQYF,TGTGCCAGCAGTTTTGGGCTGCGGGGCACAGATACGCAGTATTTT
TRBV6-1,.,TRBJ2-1,few,CASSEGREPYNEQFF,TGTGCCAGCAGTGAAGGAAGGGAACCTTACAATGAGCAGTTCTTC
TRBV5-1,.,TRBJ2-3,.,CASSLGYGTDTQYF,TGCGCCAGCAGCTTGGGTTATGGCACAGATACGCAGTATTTT